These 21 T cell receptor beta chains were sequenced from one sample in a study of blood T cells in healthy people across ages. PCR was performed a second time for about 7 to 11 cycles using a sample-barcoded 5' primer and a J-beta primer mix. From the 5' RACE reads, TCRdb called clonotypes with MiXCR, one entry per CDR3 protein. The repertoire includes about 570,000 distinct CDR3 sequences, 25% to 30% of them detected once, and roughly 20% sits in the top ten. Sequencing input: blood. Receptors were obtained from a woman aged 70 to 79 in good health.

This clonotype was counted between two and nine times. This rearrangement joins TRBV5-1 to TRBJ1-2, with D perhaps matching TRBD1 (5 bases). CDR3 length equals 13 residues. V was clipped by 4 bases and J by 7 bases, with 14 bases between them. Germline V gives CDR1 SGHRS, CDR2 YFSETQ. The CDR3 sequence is CASSNQGDCGYTF. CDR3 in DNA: TGCGCCAGCAGCAATCAAGGGGACTGTGGCTACACCTTC.

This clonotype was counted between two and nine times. CDR3 amino acids: CSVEANSGARRQYF. DNA of the CDR3: TGCAGCGTTGAAGCTAATAGCGGGGCCAGGAGGCAGTATTTT. The genes are TRBV29-1 and TRBJ2-3, with 8 bases identical to TRBD2. The CDR3 is made up of 14 amino acids. Per the germline V gene, CDR1 is SQVTM and CDR2 is ANQGSEA. V dropped 1 base and J dropped 11; count of bases not matched to a gene: 11.

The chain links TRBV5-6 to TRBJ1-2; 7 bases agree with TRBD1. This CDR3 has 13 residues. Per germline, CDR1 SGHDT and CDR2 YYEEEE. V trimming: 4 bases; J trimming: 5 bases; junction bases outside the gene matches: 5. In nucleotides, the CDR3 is TGTGCCAGCAGCCAGGGGGGACGTTATGGCTACACCTTC. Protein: CASSQGGRYGYTF.

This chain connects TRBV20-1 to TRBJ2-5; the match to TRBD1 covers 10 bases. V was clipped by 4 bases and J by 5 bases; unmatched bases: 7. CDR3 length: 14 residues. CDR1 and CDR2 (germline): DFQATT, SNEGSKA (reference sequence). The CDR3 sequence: CSANRQGAGETQYF. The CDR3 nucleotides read TGCAGTGCTAACCGACAGGGGGCTGGGGAGACCCAGTACTTC.

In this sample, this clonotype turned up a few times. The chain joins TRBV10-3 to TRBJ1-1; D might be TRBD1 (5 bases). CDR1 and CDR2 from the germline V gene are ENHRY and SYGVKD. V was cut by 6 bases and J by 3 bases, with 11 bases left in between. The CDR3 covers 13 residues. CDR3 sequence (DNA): TGTGCCATCAGCGATGGGGGGGACACTGAAGCTTTCTTT. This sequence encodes CAISDGGDTEAFF.

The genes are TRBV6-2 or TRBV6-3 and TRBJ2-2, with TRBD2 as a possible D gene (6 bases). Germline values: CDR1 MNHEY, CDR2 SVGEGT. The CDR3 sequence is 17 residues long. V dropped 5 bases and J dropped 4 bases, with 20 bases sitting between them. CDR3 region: CASSPPRLAIVTGELFF. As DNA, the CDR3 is TGTGCCAGCAGTCCGCCCCGGCTAGCGATAGTCACCGGGGAGCTGTTTTTT.

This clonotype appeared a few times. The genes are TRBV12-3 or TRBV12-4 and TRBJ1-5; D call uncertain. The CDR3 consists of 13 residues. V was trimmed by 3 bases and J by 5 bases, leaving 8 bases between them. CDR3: CASSFGPYQPQHF. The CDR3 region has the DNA TGTGCCAGCAGTTTCGGTCCATATCAGCCCCAGCATTTT.

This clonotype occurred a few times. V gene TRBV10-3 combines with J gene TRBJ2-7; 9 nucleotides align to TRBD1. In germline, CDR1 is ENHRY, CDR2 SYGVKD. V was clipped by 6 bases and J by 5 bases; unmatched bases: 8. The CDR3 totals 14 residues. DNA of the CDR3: TGTGCCATCAGCCGGGGACAGGGTCCCAACGAGCAGTACTTC. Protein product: CAISRGQGPNEQYF.

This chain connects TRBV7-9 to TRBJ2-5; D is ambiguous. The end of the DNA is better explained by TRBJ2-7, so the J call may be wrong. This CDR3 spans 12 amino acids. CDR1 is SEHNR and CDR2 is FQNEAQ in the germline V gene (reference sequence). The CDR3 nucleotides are TGTGCCAGCAGCCCCCGTACGAACGAGCAGTACTTC. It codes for CASSPRTNEQYF.

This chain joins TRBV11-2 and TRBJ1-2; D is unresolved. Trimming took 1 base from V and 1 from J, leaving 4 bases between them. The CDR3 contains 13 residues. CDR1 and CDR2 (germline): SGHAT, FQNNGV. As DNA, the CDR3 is TGTGCCAGCAGCTTAGTAAATAACTATGGCTACACCTTC. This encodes CASSLVNNYGYTF.

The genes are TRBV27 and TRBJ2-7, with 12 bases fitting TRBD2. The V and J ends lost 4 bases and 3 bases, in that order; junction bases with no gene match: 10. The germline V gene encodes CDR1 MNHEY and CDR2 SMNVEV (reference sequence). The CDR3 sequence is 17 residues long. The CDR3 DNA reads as TGTGCCAGCAGTTCCTCAGCGACTAGCGGGGGCCTCTACGAGCAGTACTTC. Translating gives CASSSSATSGGLYEQYF.

The CDR3 coding sequence is TGTGCCAGCAGCTTCGGACTAGCGGGTGCTAGCACAGATACGCAGTATTTT. Protein: CASSFGLAGASTDTQYF. This sequence joins TRBV7-2 and TRBJ2-3; TRBD2 matches at 11 bases. V gave up 3 bases and J gave up 0 bases; unmatched junction bases: 5. Germline values: CDR1 SGHTA, CDR2 FQGNSA. The CDR3 totals 17 residues.

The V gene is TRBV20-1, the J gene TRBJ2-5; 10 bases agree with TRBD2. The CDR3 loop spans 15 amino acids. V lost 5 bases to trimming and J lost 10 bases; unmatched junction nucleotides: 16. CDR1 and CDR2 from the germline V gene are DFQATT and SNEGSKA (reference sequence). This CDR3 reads CSAPGLARGPGVQYF. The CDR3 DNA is TGCAGTGCTCCGGGACTAGCGCGGGGACCCGGTGTCCAGTACTTC.

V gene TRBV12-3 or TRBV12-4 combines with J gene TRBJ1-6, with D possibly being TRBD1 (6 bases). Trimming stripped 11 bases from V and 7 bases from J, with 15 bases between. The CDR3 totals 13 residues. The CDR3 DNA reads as TGTGCCTGCACCCGGGACAAAAATTCACCCCTCCACTTT. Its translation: CACTRDKNSPLHF.

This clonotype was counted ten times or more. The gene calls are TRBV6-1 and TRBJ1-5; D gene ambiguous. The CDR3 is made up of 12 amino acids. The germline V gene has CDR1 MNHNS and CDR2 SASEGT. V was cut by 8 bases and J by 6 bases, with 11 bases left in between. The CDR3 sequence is CASSLAGQPQHF. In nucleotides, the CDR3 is TGTGCCAGCTCCCTCGCTGGTCAGCCCCAGCATTTT.

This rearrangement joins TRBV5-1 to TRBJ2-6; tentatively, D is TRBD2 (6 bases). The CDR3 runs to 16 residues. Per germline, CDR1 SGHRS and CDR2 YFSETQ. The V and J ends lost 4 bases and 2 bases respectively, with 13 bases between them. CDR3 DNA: TGCGCCAGCAGCCTGGGGGGATCTGCTGGGGCCAACGTCCTGACTTTC. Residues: CASSLGGSAGANVLTF. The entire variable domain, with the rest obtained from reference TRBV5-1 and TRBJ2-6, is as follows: KAGVTQTPRYLIKTRGQQVTLSCSPISGHRSVSWYQQTPGQGLQFLFEYFSETQRNKGNFPGRFSGRQFSNSRSEMNVSTLELGDSALYLCASSLGGSAGANVLTFGAGSRLTVL.

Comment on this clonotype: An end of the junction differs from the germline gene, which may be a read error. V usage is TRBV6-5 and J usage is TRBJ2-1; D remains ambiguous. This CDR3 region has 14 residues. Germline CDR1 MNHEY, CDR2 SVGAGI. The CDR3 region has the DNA TGTGCCAGCAGTTACCAAGTAGTGGGTGATGAGCGGTTCTTC. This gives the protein CASSYQVVGDERFF.

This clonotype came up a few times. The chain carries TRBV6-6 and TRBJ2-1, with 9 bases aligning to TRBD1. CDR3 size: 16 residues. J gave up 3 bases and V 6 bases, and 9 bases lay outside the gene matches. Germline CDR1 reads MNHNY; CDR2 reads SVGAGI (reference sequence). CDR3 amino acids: CASRSPGTGIYNEQFF. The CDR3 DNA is TGTGCCAGCAGATCCCCCGGGACAGGGATCTACAATGAGCAGTTCTTC.

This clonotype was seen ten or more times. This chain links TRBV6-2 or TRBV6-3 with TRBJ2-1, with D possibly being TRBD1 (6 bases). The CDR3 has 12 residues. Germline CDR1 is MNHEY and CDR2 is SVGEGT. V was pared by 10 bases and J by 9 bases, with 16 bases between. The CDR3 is CATSDRFGEQFF. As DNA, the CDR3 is TGTGCCACCAGCGACAGGTTCGGTGAGCAGTTCTTC.

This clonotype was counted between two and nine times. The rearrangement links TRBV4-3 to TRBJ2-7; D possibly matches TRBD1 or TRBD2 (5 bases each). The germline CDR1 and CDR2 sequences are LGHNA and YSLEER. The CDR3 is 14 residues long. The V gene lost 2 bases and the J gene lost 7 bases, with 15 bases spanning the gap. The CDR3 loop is CASSQWDGAGEQYF. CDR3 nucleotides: TGCGCCAGCAGCCAATGGGACGGCGCCGGGGAGCAGTACTTC.

CDR3 coding DNA: TGCAGCGCCGAGACCAGGCCAGATACGCAGTATTTT. Its translation: CSAETRPDTQYF. J is TRBJ2-3 and V is TRBV29-1; D unresolved. The germline V and J ends were trimmed by 7 bases and 4 bases, with 12 bases remaining between them. The CDR3 spans 12 residues. Germline V gene data show CDR1 as SQVTM and CDR2 as ANQGSEA.